The TCR beta chain described here comes from a study of cytomegalovirus exposure and HLA in healthy donors. PCR used 60 Vbeta primers and 13 Jbeta primers. Profiled with immunoSEQ multiplex PCR; TCRdb holds only in-frame clones, not every one. This sample has about 140,000 clones, with around 80% found just once. Study outcomes and limitations: TCR sequences were mostly rare, though some public TCRs occurred in many donors. An apparent linkage of common viral pathogens to several of the most significant clusters emerged in a later analysis.

Regarding this clone: Its cognate antigen is unknown.

The sample was PBMCs. This clonotype was sampled from a man between 25 and 39 years old in good health and CMV-seronegative.

CDR3 residues: CASSPEFSKHYEQYF. The CDR3, as DNA: TGTGCCAGCAGCCCCGAGTTCTCCAAACACTACGAGCAGTACTTC. The J gene is TRBJ2-5, the V gene TRBV7-2; no clear D gene. The J call may be faulty, since TRBJ2-7 better matches the DNA end. Germline CDR1 and CDR2: SGHTA and FQGNSA. The CDR3 extends over 15 amino acids.